Each of the 20 T cell receptor beta chains below was sequenced from the same sample in a study of PD-L1 blockade in urothelial cancer. Time point indicated: pretreatment peripheral blood. Generated by immunoSEQ multiplex PCR, the TCRdb table keeps only in-frame clones and is missing some. The data contain about 52,000 clones, roughly four fifths of them singletons. The specimen was PBMCs, collected around atezolizumab (anti-PD-L1) treatment. These receptors were taken from a man aged 70-80 years with urothelial cancer.

J is TRBJ1-2 and V is TRBV6-1; perhaps TRBD1 as D (6 bases). Trimming took 6 bases from V and 1 from J, leaving 9 bases between them. The CDR3 is 13 residues long. Germline CDR1 MNHNS, CDR2 SASEGT. The CDR3 DNA is TGTGCCAGCAGCCCACAGGGTAACTATGGCTACACCTTC. This gives the protein CASSPQGNYGYTF.

The rearrangement uses TRBV6-1 and TRBJ2-3; 7 bases match TRBD1. The length of the CDR3 is 16 residues. Germline CDR1 is MNHNS and CDR2 is SASEGT. V trimming: 2 bases; J trimming: 4 bases; junction bases outside the gene matches: 9. CDR3 coding DNA: TGTGCCAGCAGTGAAAGGGGGCCAGGGGCGGCAGATACGCAGTATTTT. Protein product: CASSERGPGAADTQYF.

The CDR3 here is CASSLGGRSTDTQYF. The DNA for the CDR3 is TGTGCCAGCAGCTTGGGTGGCCGTAGCACAGATACGCAGTATTTT. J is TRBJ2-3 and V is TRBV5-8; unclear D gene. The CDR3 spans 15 residues. V lost 0 bases and J lost 0, with 8 bases in between. Germline CDR1 is SGHTS and CDR2 is YDEGEE.

This chain connects TRBV18 to TRBJ2-3, with 10 bases that match TRBD2. This CDR3 comprises 16 residues. The V segment lost 4 bases and the J segment 2 bases; nucleotides outside the gene matches: 6. Germline CDR1 reads KGHSH; CDR2 reads LQKENI. CDR3 protein: CASSLLAGAYTDTQYF. The DNA for the CDR3 is TGTGCCAGCTCACTCCTAGCGGGAGCTTACACAGATACGCAGTATTTT.

This sequence joins TRBV11-2 and TRBJ2-3, with D possibly TRBD2 on 7 matching bases. CDR3 length equals 15 residues. The V gene's germline CDR1 is SGHAT and CDR2 FQNNGV. Trimming stripped 8 bases from V and 1 base from J, with 16 bases between. CDR3 nucleotides: TGTGCCAGCGGTATGGGGGGGGCTGGCACAGATACGCAGTATTTT. Residues: CASGMGGAGTDTQYF.

This chain uses TRBV6-4 with TRBJ1-1; TRBD1 matches 8 bases. The trim removed 2 bases at V and 5 bases at J, leaving 7 bases unmatched. Per the germline V gene, CDR1 is MRHNA and CDR2 is SNTAGT. CDR3 length: 15 amino acids. The CDR3 bases are TGTGCCAGCAGTGACGGGACGACAGGGGAAACTGAAGCTTTCTTT. Its translation is CASSDGTTGETEAFF.

The gene calls are TRBV5-1 and TRBJ2-7; 11 positions agree with TRBD2. The junction had 4 bases not matched to a gene; V was cut back by 2 bases and J by 3 bases. The CDR3 consists of 15 residues. Looked up from germline, CDR1 is SGHRS and CDR2 is YFSETQ. As DNA, the CDR3 is TGCGCCAGCAGCTTAAAGACTAGCGGGATCTACGAGCAGTACTTC. Its protein product is CASSLKTSGIYEQYF.

CDR3 sequence reads: CASSPTGDRTYEQYF. The CDR3 nucleotides are TGTGCCAGCAGCCCCACTGGGGACAGGACCTACGAGCAGTACTTC. The chain is built from TRBV9 and TRBJ2-7; 8 bases map to TRBD1. Trimming cost V 4 bases and J 2 bases; bases outside gene matches: 8. Germline values: CDR1 SGDLS, CDR2 YYNGEE. The CDR3 is 15 residues long.

This clone has only one observation. The chain couples TRBV18 to TRBJ2-3; possible D gene TRBD1, 6 bases. Germline V CDR1 and CDR2: KGHSH, LQKENI. CDR3 length equals 15 residues. Trimming pared 3 bases from V and 0 bases from J, leaving 10 bases between. CDR3 amino acids: CASSPTGASTDTQYF. CDR3 bases: TGTGCCAGCTCACCGACAGGAGCTAGCACAGATACGCAGTATTTT.

In DNA, the CDR3 is TGTGCCATCAGTGACAGCGCCTATGGCTACACCTTC. The encoded protein is CAISDSAYGYTF. The V gene is TRBV10-3, the J gene TRBJ1-2, with unresolved D. Germline V CDR1 and CDR2: ENHRY, SYGVKD. This CDR3 is 12 amino acids long. The germline V and J ends were trimmed by 3 bases and 4 bases, with 6 bases remaining between them.

V is TRBV28 and J is TRBJ1-2, with TRBD1 matching over 7 bases. Unmatched junction bases numbered 5, after V lost 6 bases and J lost 4 bases. The CDR3 has 13 amino acids. Germline-derived CDR1 and CDR2 are MDHEN and SYDVKM. The CDR3, as DNA: TGTGCCAGCAGAGGGGACAGTTTCTATGGCTACACCTTC. Protein product: CASRGDSFYGYTF.

The V call is TRBV19, the J call TRBJ1-3, with D unclear. Trimming removed 2 bases at V and 7 bases at J, with 9 bases between. The length of the CDR3 is 13 residues. Germline CDR1 is LNHDA and CDR2 is SQIVND (reference sequence). CDR3 loop: CASSIRQRNTIYF. As DNA, the CDR3 is TGTGCCAGTAGTATACGGCAGAGGAACACCATATATTTT.

The chain links TRBV7-2 to TRBJ2-7; 11 bases align to TRBD2. V lost 2 bases and J lost 3; bases outside the gene matches: 3. CDR1 SGHTA and CDR2 FQGNSA come from the germline V gene. CDR3 size: 15 residues. The CDR3 coding sequence is TGTGCCAGCAGCTTATATGGGACTAGCGGCTACGAGCAGTACTTC. Translation: CASSLYGTSGYEQYF.

This rearrangement joins TRBV11-3 to TRBJ2-1; 9 bases align to TRBD1. Germline loops: CDR1 SGHNT, CDR2 YENEEA. The CDR3 covers 14 residues. V shed 5 bases, J shed 6 bases, and the junction held 5 bases outside the gene matches. In nucleotides, the CDR3 is TGTGCCAGCAGCCCCGCGACAGGGGGCAATGAGCAGTTCTTC. Protein sequence: CASSPATGGNEQFF. Based on the CDR3 plus reference TRBV11-3 and TRBJ2-1, the full variable domain is EAGVVQSPRYKIIEKKQPVAFWCNPISGHNTLYWYLQNLGQGPELLIRYENEEAVDDSQLPKDRFSAERLKGVDSTLKIQPAELGDSAVYLCASSPATGGNEQFFGPGTRLTVL.

The V and J genes are TRBV21-1 and TRBJ2-7; TRBD2, the D gene given by the table, was not confirmed from the DNA. TRBV21-1 is designated a pseudogene. The CDR3 sequence is 15 residues long. The CDR3 sequence is CASSSVAGSSYEQYF. The DNA for the CDR3 is TGTGCCAGCAGCTCCGTAGCGGGTAGCTCCTACGAGCAGTACTTC.

Here the CDR3 reads CASKKQEGTEAFF. In DNA, the CDR3 is TGTGCCAGCAAAAAACAGGAGGGCACTGAAGCTTTCTTT. The rearrangement links TRBV18 to TRBJ1-1; D is possibly TRBD1 (5 bases). Germline loops: CDR1 KGHSH, CDR2 LQKENI. Trimming left V 8 bases short and J 4 bases short, with 14 bases between. This CDR3 contains 13 residues.

The chain is built from TRBV6-1 and TRBJ1-2, with TRBD1 identical over 7 bases. Germline values: CDR1 MNHNS, CDR2 SASEGT. This CDR3 is built from 13 residues. After removal of 6 bases from V and 8 bases from J, the junction contained 9 bases not matched to a gene. The CDR3 DNA follows: TGTGCCAGCAGGGAGGGGACAGTTCGGGGCTACACCTTC. It translates to CASREGTVRGYTF.

The table lists this clone with a few counts. This chain joins TRBV5-1 and TRBJ2-7, with TRBD1 identical over 10 bases. Germline V gene data show CDR1 as SGHRS and CDR2 as YFSETQ. The CDR3 extends over 14 amino acids. V lost 0 bases, J lost 4 bases, and 1 base stayed unmatched. CDR3 in DNA: TGCGCCAGCAGCTTGGGGGACAGGGGTTACGAGCAGTACTTC. Translated, it gives CASSLGDRGYEQYF. The variable domain in full, completed from reference TRBV5-1 and TRBJ2-7, reads KAGVTQTPRYLIKTRGQQVTLSCSPISGHRSVSWYQQTPGQGLQFLFEYFSETQRNKGNFPGRFSGRQFSNSRSEMNVSTLELGDSALYLCASSLGDRGYEQYFGPGTRLTVT.

This clone was detected only a few times. The chain joins TRBV10-2 to TRBJ1-5; D is undetermined. The germline CDR1 and CDR2 sequences are WSHSY and SAAADI. The CDR3 is made up of 14 amino acids. Trimming left V 3 bases short and J 0 bases short, with 6 bases between. For the CDR3, the DNA is TGCGCCAGCAGTGACCATCATAGCAATCAGCCCCAGCATTTT. Encoded protein: CASSDHHSNQPQHF.

This clone was counted only a few times. This rearrangement joins TRBV4-3 to TRBJ2-5; D possibly corresponds to TRBD2 (5 bases). Germline V lookup: CDR1 LGHNA, CDR2 YSLEER. Trimming pared 0 bases from V and 4 bases from J, leaving 12 bases between. The length of the CDR3 is 15 residues. The chain's CDR3 is CASSQDWSEGETQYF. The CDR3 region has the DNA TGCGCCAGCAGCCAAGATTGGAGTGAGGGAGAGACCCAGTACTTC.